Listed below are T cell receptor beta chains from one sample, sequenced in a study of T cells in localized non-small cell lung cancer. This table comes from immunoSEQ multiplex PCR, and its TCRdb copy is limited to in-frame clones, with some not included. This table holds some 22,000 clones, roughly 84% found once. Sequenced here: peripheral blood, sampled before any cancer treatment. These TCRs come from a man between 40 and 75 years old with stage I lung adenocarcinoma. CDR3s include the opening cysteine and the closing phenylalanine or tryptophan. The D gene is left open where the match is weak. Not every row has a clone size; where given, it reads once, few, many or a size class.

v_gene	d_gene	j_gene	abundance	CDR3aa	CDR3nt
TRBV5-5	NA	TRBJ1-1	NA	CASSSGRRNTEAFF	TGTGCCAGCAGCTCCGGACGGAGGAACACTGAAGCTTTCTTT
TRBV5-6	NA	TRBJ2-1	NA	CASSWVGGQFF	TGTGCCAGCAGCTGGGTGGGCGGGCAGTTCTTC
TRBV28	NA	TRBJ1-5	once	CASSTGNQPQHF	TGTGCCAGCAGTACGGGAAATCAGCCCCAGCATTTT
TRBV20-1	NA	TRBJ2-2	NA	CSARIRGELFF	TGCAGTGCTAGAATCCGGGGGGAGCTGTTTTTT
TRBV5-1	TRBD1	TRBJ2-3	NA	CASRQGSSTDTQYF	TGCGCCAGCCGACAGGGGTCGAGCACAGATACGCAGTATTTT
TRBV27	NA	TRBJ1-2	NA	CASSLGGGKRGYTF	TGTGCCAGCAGTTTGGGAGGGGGTAAGAGGGGCTACACCTTC
TRBV7-9	TRBD2	TRBJ2-1	NA	CASSLALAGSYNEQFF	TGTGCCAGCAGCTTAGCCCTAGCGGGGTCCTACAATGAGCAGTTCTTC
TRBV6-5	TRBD2	TRBJ2-7	NA	CASKRDYHYEQYF	TGTGCCAGCAAGAGGGACTATCACTACGAGCAGTACTTC
TRBV6-1	TRBD1	TRBJ2-3	NA	CASSQTGEIWDTQYF	TGTGCCAGCAGCCAGACAGGGGAAATATGGGATACGCAGTATTTT
TRBV4-2	NA	TRBJ2-1	NA	CASSQGPVEREDNEQFF	TGTGCCAGCAGCCAAGGCCCGGTCGAGAGGGAAGACAATGAGCAGTTCTTC
TRBV7-9	NA	TRBJ2-5	NA	CASSLALRERETQYF	TGTGCCAGCAGCTTAGCGCTGAGGGAGAGAGAGACCCAGTACTTC
TRBV5-6	TRBD2	TRBJ2-7	NA	CASSSNRGVYEQYF	TGTGCCAGCAGCTCTAACCGGGGGGTGTACGAGCAGTACTTC
TRBV9	NA	TRBJ2-7	NA	CASSVDLLGEQYF	TGTGCCAGCAGCGTAGATCTTCTCGGCGAGCAGTACTTC
TRBV19	NA	TRBJ1-5	NA	CASTRQVVQPQHF	TGTGCCAGTACTCGACAGGTAGTTCAGCCCCAGCATTTT
TRBV7-9	NA	TRBJ2-1	NA	CASSWGGRTEQFF	TGTGCCAGCAGCTGGGGGGGCCGGACTGAGCAGTTCTTC
TRBV19	TRBD1	TRBJ1-3	NA	CASSRRTGPGNTIYF	TGTGCCAGTAGTCGCCGGACAGGGCCGGGAAACACCATATATTTT
TRBV10-3	NA	TRBJ1-2	NA	CAISERGLRYGYTF	TGTGCCATCAGTGAAAGAGGTCTTCGCTATGGCTACACCTTC
TRBV2	TRBD2	TRBJ2-1	NA	CASKGVSGTVEQFF	TGTGCCAGCAAAGGCGTTAGCGGGACGGTTGAGCAGTTCTTC